The 30 T cell receptor beta chains in this list originate from one sample, sequenced in a study. TCRdb reanalysed the 5' RACE reads using MiXCR and keeps one entry per CDR3 protein. The sample consists of some 64,000 distinct CDR3 sequences, roughly 23% of them appearing once. The sequenced sample was memory CD4+ T cells sorted from a lymph node. Subset noted: memory CD4+ T cells, CD4+CD45RO+CD25-. These receptors all come from a female donor with breast cancer.

This clonotype was observed a few times. The V call is TRBV5-1, the J call TRBJ2-1; 10 positions agree with TRBD2. The CDR3 has 17 amino acids. Germline values: CDR1 SGHRS, CDR2 YFSETQ. The V gene end was trimmed by 4 bases and the J gene end by 8 bases; junction bases not matched to a gene: 15. The CDR3 sequence: CASSPGYLLAGKDEQFF. In DNA, the CDR3 is TGCGCCAGCAGCCCGGGCTACTTACTAGCGGGAAAGGATGAGCAGTTCTTC.

V usage is TRBV7-9 and J usage is TRBJ2-7; D gene uncertain. The germline V gene has CDR1 SEHNR and CDR2 FQNEAQ (reference sequence). V shed 5 bases and J shed 6 bases, with 8 bases lying between them. The CDR3 is 11 amino acids. CDR3 loop: CASSALGEQYF. In DNA, the CDR3 is TGTGCCAGCAGCGCCTTGGGCGAGCAGTACTTC.

This clonotype has just one count. This chain connects TRBV6-1 to TRBJ1-5; D unclear. The CDR3 runs 15 residues. The germline CDR1 and CDR2 sequences are MNHNS and SASEGT. V dropped 7 bases and J dropped 2 bases, with 15 bases sitting between them. The CDR3 DNA follows: TGTGCCAGCACCGCTTCCGCAAGGGGCAATCAGCCCCAGCATTTT. Translation: CASTASARGNQPQHF.

Many counts were recorded for this clonotype. The genes are TRBV20-1 and TRBJ2-5; the D is unclear. The CDR3 length is 13 residues. Trimming removed 3 bases from V and 0 bases from J, with 8 bases in between. CDR1 is DFQATT and CDR2 is SNEGSKA in the germline V gene (reference sequence). In DNA, the CDR3 is TGCAGTGCTAGGTTGGGCTACCAAGAGACCCAGTACTTC. It codes for CSARLGYQETQYF.

To note about this clonotype: This clone may be a read error of a much larger clone one base away. This sequence joins TRBV12-3 or TRBV12-4 and TRBJ2-7; 8 bases match TRBD1. This CDR3 contains 13 residues. The CDR3 DNA sequence: TGTGCCGGCAGAAGGACAGGGATCTACGAGCAGTACTTC. Translating gives CAGRRTGIYEQYF.

The V call is TRBV7-9, the J call TRBJ2-2; no reliable D call. CDR1 is SEHNR, CDR2 FQNEAQ, per germline (reference sequence). The CDR3 covers 13 residues. V was shortened by 1 base and J by 5 bases, with 5 bases between the two germline ends. This CDR3 is CASSLERTGELFF. CDR3 sequence (DNA): TGTGCCAGCAGCTTAGAGAGGACCGGGGAGCTGTTTTTT.

This chain uses TRBV15 with TRBJ1-5; D ambiguous. V dropped 0 bases and J dropped 4 bases, with 7 bases sitting between them. CDR1 is LNHNV and CDR2 is YYDKDF in the germline V gene (reference sequence). This CDR3 spans 14 amino acids. The DNA for the CDR3 is TGTGCCACCAGCAGAGAAGAAGGGAATCAGCCCCAGCATTTT. It codes for CATSREEGNQPQHF.

This clonotype has more than one count but fewer than ten. The chain couples TRBV5-5 to TRBJ2-4, with 12 bases identical to TRBD1. Germline CDR1 and CDR2: SGHKS and YYEKEE (reference sequence). With V trimmed by 0 bases and J by 9 bases, 7 bases remained unmatched. CDR3 size: 16 residues. The CDR3 sequence: CASSLGGTGGWGIQYF. In nucleotides, the CDR3 is TGTGCCAGCAGCTTGGGCGGGACAGGGGGCTGGGGCATTCAGTACTTC.

This chain joins TRBV9 and TRBJ2-5; D is ambiguous. This CDR3 spans 15 amino acids. Germline V CDR1 and CDR2: SGDLS, YYNGEE. The V end lost 0 bases, the J end lost 5 bases, and 14 bases lay between the germline ends. CDR3 region: CASSVALGVGETQYF. The CDR3 DNA follows: TGTGCCAGCAGCGTAGCCCTTGGGGTCGGGGAGACCCAGTACTTC. The variable domain in full, with the rest retrieved from reference TRBV9 and TRBJ2-5, is DSGVTQTPKHLITATGQRVTLRCSPRSGDLSVYWYQQSLDQGLQFLIQYYNGEERAKGNILERFSAQQFPDLHSELNLSSLELGDSALYFCASSVALGVGETQYFGPGTRLLVL.

This clonotype was counted between two and nine times. The gene calls are TRBV6-5 and TRBJ1-2; 7 bases fit TRBD1. Germline-derived CDR1 and CDR2 are MNHEY and SVGAGI. This CDR3 is 13 amino acids long. J gave up 4 bases and V 7 bases, and 6 bases lay outside the gene matches. The CDR3 DNA reads as TGTGCCAGCACGACAGGGTCCCTCTATGGCTACACCTTC. It codes for CASTTGSLYGYTF.

This chain links TRBV12-3 or TRBV12-4 with TRBJ1-1; 7 nucleotides match TRBD1. The CDR3 runs to 13 residues. V trimming: 8 bases; J trimming: 7 bases; junction bases outside the gene matches: 10. The CDR3 loop is CASLGQSGFEAFF. CDR3 DNA: TGTGCCAGCCTGGGACAGTCGGGATTTGAAGCTTTCTTT.

This rearrangement joins TRBV5-5 to TRBJ2-3, with 14 positions matching TRBD2. The ends lost 4 bases at V and 11 bases at J; junction bases unmatched: 15. Germline values: CDR1 SGHKS, CDR2 YYEKEE (reference sequence). This CDR3 region has 17 residues. The CDR3 protein is CASSATGTSGSGNEQYF. As DNA, the CDR3 is TGTGCCAGCAGCGCCACCGGGACTAGCGGGAGTGGGAATGAGCAGTATTTT.

CDR3 nucleotides: TGTGCCAGCAGCTTCTCCGGGACAGCTGATCAGCCCCAGCATTTT. Its protein product is CASSFSGTADQPQHF. The chain couples TRBV7-2 to TRBJ1-5; 7 bases align to TRBD1. V was pared by 3 bases and J by 5 bases, with 7 bases of the junction left unmatched. The germline gives CDR1 SGHTA, CDR2 FQGNSA. The CDR3 sequence is 15 residues long.

The genes are TRBV4-2 and TRBJ2-1; 8 nucleotides match TRBD1. The CDR3 has 16 residues. V trimming: 3 bases; J trimming: 3 bases; junction bases outside the gene matches: 7. Germline V CDR1 and CDR2: LGHNA, YNFKEQ. The CDR3 sequence: CASSHNDRGNYNEQFF. CDR3 nucleotides: TGTGCCAGCAGCCATAACGACAGGGGTAACTACAATGAGCAGTTCTTC.

As to this clonotype: One end of the junction is discordant with germline, which a read error may explain. The V call is TRBV4-2, the J call TRBJ2-7, with 12 bases that match TRBD2. The germline V gene has CDR1 LGHNA and CDR2 YNFKEQ. CDR3 length: 16 residues. The CDR3 region has the DNA TGTACCAGCAGCCCTACCTCTAGCGGGAGGGCCTACGAGCAGTACTTC. Translated: CTSSPTSSGRAYEQYF.

The table lists this clonotype with a few counts. The chain joins TRBV5-6 to TRBJ1-5; 7 nucleotides line up with TRBD1. CDR1 is SGHDT, CDR2 YYEEEE, per germline. V dropped 4 bases and J dropped 6; count of bases not matched to a gene: 7. The CDR3 is made up of 14 amino acids. CDR3 bases: TGTGCCAGCAGCCTGGGACAGCGGGGTCAGCCCCAGCATTTT. It yields the protein CASSLGQRGQPQHF.

This clonotype came up a few times. This rearrangement joins TRBV6-5 to TRBJ2-7; TRBD1 matches at 9 bases. Germline-derived CDR1 and CDR2 are MNHEY and SVGAGI. V lost 2 bases to trimming and J lost 3 bases; unmatched junction nucleotides: 14. The CDR3 runs to 18 residues. Here the CDR3 reads CASSYGPPDGTGRYEQYF. The CDR3 coding sequence is TGTGCCAGCAGTTACGGTCCCCCAGACGGGACAGGGCGCTACGAGCAGTACTTC.

On this clonotype: A much larger clone differs from this one at a single base, so this may be a read error. Since no conserved phenylalanine or tryptophan closes the CDR3, a read error is the likely cause. The chain recombines TRBV10-3 with TRBJ2-5; D is ambiguous. V shed 3 bases and J shed 4 bases, with 15 bases lying between them. This CDR3 is 15 amino acids long. Germline V gene data show CDR1 as ENHRY and CDR2 as SYGVKD. For the CDR3, the DNA is TGTGCCATCAGTGAAGGCCAATTGCGGCGAGAGACCCAGTACTCC. This translates into CAISEGQLRRETQYS.

The V and J genes are TRBV7-2 and TRBJ2-2; D possibly matches TRBD1 or TRBD2 (5 bases each). From germline, CDR1 is SGHTA and CDR2 FQGNSA. Trimming removed 5 bases from V and 3 bases from J, with 13 bases in between. There are 15 residues in the CDR3. The CDR3 reads CASSPGTGYTGELFF. CDR3 DNA sequence: TGTGCCAGCAGCCCAGGGACGGGTTACACCGGGGAGCTGTTTTTT.

This clonotype has a handful of counts. The V gene is TRBV10-1, the J gene TRBJ2-1; no clear D. CDR3 size: 13 residues. Trimming cost V 3 bases and J 6 bases, with 9 bases left between them. CDR1 is WNHNN, CDR2 SYGVQD, per germline (reference sequence). In DNA, the CDR3 is TGCGCCAGCAGTGAAACGAGCGCCAATGAGCAGTTCTTC. Its protein is CASSETSANEQFF.

This clonotype has more than one count but fewer than ten. J is TRBJ2-4 and V is TRBV29-1; D ambiguous. This CDR3 comprises 13 residues. Looked up from germline, CDR1 is SQVTM and CDR2 is ANQGSEA. Trimming left V 3 bases short and J 3 bases short, with 9 bases between. The CDR3, as DNA: TGCAGCGTTGAGTCGGAGTACAAAAACATTCAGTACTTC. This codes for CSVESEYKNIQYF.

Notes on this clonotype: A junction boundary mismatches the germline segment, possibly from a read error. The chain recombines TRBV9 with TRBJ2-2; TRBD2 aligns across 11 bases. The CDR3 loop spans 17 amino acids. The germline V gene has CDR1 SGDLS and CDR2 YYNGEE. In DNA form, the CDR3 reads TGTGCCAGTACCCGAGCCCCGGGACTAGCGGACACCGTGGAGCTGTTTTTT. Translated, it gives CASTRAPGLADTVELFF.

This clonotype was seen repeatedly, ten times or more. The chain links TRBV20-1 to TRBJ1-1; 8 bases fit TRBD1. Germline-derived CDR1 and CDR2 are DFQATT and SNEGSKA (reference sequence). V gave up 1 base and J gave up 5 bases; unmatched junction bases: 3. This CDR3 region has 13 residues. CDR3 amino acids: CSARGDRGTEAFF. Here the CDR3 DNA reads TGCAGTGCTAGAGGTGACAGGGGAACTGAAGCTTTCTTT.

The chain has TRBV7-3 and TRBJ2-5; D is undetermined. V dropped 5 bases and J dropped 3 bases, with 10 bases sitting between them. The CDR3 consists of 13 residues. From germline, CDR1 is SGHTA and CDR2 FQGTGA. CDR3: CASSPIPEETQYF. The CDR3 coding sequence is TGTGCCAGCAGCCCCATTCCGGAAGAGACCCAGTACTTC. Full variable domain (remainder filled in from reference TRBV7-3 and TRBJ2-5): GAGVSQTPSNKVTEKGKYVELRCDPISGHTALYWYRQSLGQGPEFLIYFQGTGAADDSGLPNDRFFAVRPEGSVSTLKIQRTERGDSAVYLCASSPIPEETQYFGPGTRLLVL.

To note about this clonotype: Here the CDR3 omits its conserved ending phenylalanine or tryptophan, so a read error is the likely source. This chain uses TRBV20-1 with TRBJ2-7; 7 bases match TRBD1. The CDR3 contains 14 residues. Germline values: CDR1 DFQATT, CDR2 SNEGSKA (reference sequence). The ends lost 6 bases at V and 0 bases at J; junction bases unmatched: 8. CDR3 nucleotide sequence: TGCAGTGCACGGAAGGGGGCTAGCTCCTACGAGCAGTACTCC. Translating it yields CSARKGASSYEQYS.

This clonotype was seen at least ten times. This chain uses TRBV29-1 with TRBJ1-2; D is uncertain. The CDR3 contains 11 residues. Germline loops: CDR1 SQVTM, CDR2 ANQGSEA. V was pared by 1 base and J by 7 bases, with 7 bases between. CDR3 in DNA: TGCAGCGTTGAAGTGGGAAGTGGCTACACCTTC. As protein: CSVEVGSGYTF.

This clonotype was counted ten times or more. Here the CDR3 reads CASSLAFPTVDEQYF. CDR3 nucleotide sequence: TGTGCCAGCAGCTTGGCCTTCCCGACGGTCGACGAGCAGTACTTC. The rearrangement links TRBV5-5 to TRBJ2-7; no reliable D call. Per germline, CDR1 SGHKS and CDR2 YYEKEE (reference sequence). V was trimmed by 0 bases and J by 5 bases, leaving 15 bases between them. This CDR3 comprises 15 residues.

About this clonotype: Given a much more abundant clone one base away, this may be a read error. This chain's CDR3 is CASSLVDGQPQHF. The DNA of the CDR3 is TGCGCCAGCAGCTTGGTGGATGGTCAGCCCCAGCATTTT. V usage is TRBV5-1 and J usage is TRBJ1-5; no firm D call. Germline V gene lookup returns CDR1 SGHRS and CDR2 YFSETQ. The V end lost 0 bases, the J end lost 6 bases, and 7 bases lay between the germline ends. The CDR3 is made up of 13 amino acids.

This clonotype has a count of ten or more. V and J are TRBV6-2 or TRBV6-3 and TRBJ1-5; D not resolved. The CDR3 is 14 amino acids. Germline lookup yields CDR1 MNHEY and CDR2 SVGEGT. V was trimmed by 5 bases and J by 0 bases, leaving 8 bases between them. CDR3 residues: CASSLVYSNQPQHF. CDR3 DNA sequence: TGTGCCAGCAGTCTGGTTTATAGCAATCAGCCCCAGCATTTT.

This clonotype was recorded at least ten times. The chain recombines TRBV5-1 with TRBJ2-2; the match to TRBD2 covers 9 bases. Germline assignment: CDR1 SGHRS and CDR2 YFSETQ. Trimming at V came to 5 bases and at J to 5 bases, leaving 10 bases not matched to a gene. The CDR3 spans 16 residues. CDR3 nucleotide sequence: TGCGCCAGCAGGCCCGCGGGAGGGCCATGGACCGGGGAGCTGTTTTTT. Amino acid sequence: CASRPAGGPWTGELFF.